This T cell receptor beta chain was observed in a study of T cell repertoires in cytomegalovirus infection. For the study at large: Public TCR beta signatures indicated both CMV infection and matching HLA type.

Study observations and caveats: Cumulated frequencies of public TCR beta families served to identify carriers of CMV plus the relevant HLA. HLA-C-restricted TCR beta clonotypes specific for CMV led the ex vivo response.

The CDR3 spans 16 residues. V shed 8 bases and J 6 bases; nucleotides not matched to a gene: 14. Looked up from germline, CDR1 is MDHEN and CDR2 is SYDVKM. This clonotype was recorded a few times. Its target is not known. TCRdb reanalysed the reads using MiXCR and keeps one entry per CDR3 protein. The sample has 200,000 to 300,000 distinct CDR3 sequences; roughly an eighth are singletons. Sample: PBMCs. This sequence joins TRBV28 and TRBJ2-2; 8 bases map to TRBD1. This sequence originates from a human donor in good health (CMV status not recorded). Some clones in this sample may be carry-over from other donors' samples. CDR3 DNA sequence: TGTGCCAGCCTTACGAACCGGGACAGGAAATCCGGGGAGCTGTTTTTT. Translating gives CASLTNRDRKSGELFF.